This TCR beta chain was sequenced in a study of cytomegalovirus exposure and HLA in healthy donors. The PCR had 60 Vbeta and 13 Jbeta primers. Some clones are missing from TCRdb's copy, which holds only in-frame ones; the method was immunoSEQ multiplex PCR. There are about 130,000 clones in the sample; about 80% occur only once, and 4% lies in the top ten. This clone appeared once. V lost 5 bases to trimming and J lost 10 bases, with 15 bases between them. Per germline, CDR1 SEHNR and CDR2 FQNEAQ (reference sequence). The CDR3 has 14 amino acids. The chain uses TRBV7-9 and TRBJ1-6, with D perhaps TRBD1 (6 bases). The sample was PBMCs. The receptor comes from a woman between 40 and 50 years old in good health and CMV-seronegative. CDR3 sequence (DNA): TGTGCCAGCAGCCAGACAGGCGCTGCCTCACCCCTCCACTTT. Translating it yields CASSQTGAASPLHF.